The 32 T cell receptor beta chains listed next were all sequenced from one sample in a study of Ad26.COV2.S vaccination and SARS-CoV-2 variants. Documented treatment: around 19 received Ad26.COV2.S at low or high dose, single or two shots; roughly five received placebo; per-sample allocation not given. Samples came from day 63 after the first vaccine or placebo injection. The method was immunoSEQ multiplex PCR; TCRdb's version includes in-frame clones alone and lacks a portion of them. This table has some 240,000 clones, 87% appearing once. The specimen was peripheral blood, collected in a trial of Ad26.COV2.S vaccine versus placebo. These receptors were collected from a person aged 18-60 years who received the Ad26.COV2.S COVID-19 vaccine or a placebo.

The V and J genes are TRBV7-9 and TRBJ2-7, with D possibly called TRBD1 or TRBD2 (5 bases each). V was cut by 5 bases and J by 2 bases, with 10 bases left in between. Germline CDR1 and CDR2: SEHNR and FQNEAQ (reference sequence). The length of the CDR3 is 13 residues. The CDR3 protein is CASSLLGAYEQYF. Written as DNA, the CDR3 is TGTGCCAGCAGCCTCCTGGGGGCCTACGAGCAGTACTTC.

This clone was seen just once. This chain joins TRBV3-1 (or the pseudogene TRBV3-2) and TRBJ1-3; possible D gene TRBD1, 6 bases. The germline V and J ends were trimmed by 2 bases and 0 bases, with 8 bases remaining between them. This CDR3 is built from 15 residues. In germline, CDR1 is LGHDT, CDR2 YNNKEL (reference sequence). CDR3 amino acids: CASSQRGGSGNTIYF. DNA of the CDR3: TGTGCCAGCAGCCAAAGGGGGGGCTCTGGAAACACCATATATTTT.

This clone was seen a handful of times. The genes are TRBV6-5 and TRBJ2-2; unclear D gene. V lost 4 bases and J lost 0, with 6 bases in between. Germline V CDR1 and CDR2: MNHEY, SVGAGI. The CDR3 extends over 14 amino acids. The DNA for the CDR3 is TGTGCCAGCAGTTCTGGTCCGAACACCGGGGAGCTGTTTTTT. Translating gives CASSSGPNTGELFF.

This clone was found a few times. The V call is TRBV18, the J call TRBJ2-3, with a possible D match to TRBD2 (5 bases). Trimming shortened V by 2 bases and J by 6 bases, and 21 bases separated the two germline ends. CDR3 length equals 17 residues. CDR1 and CDR2 from the germline V gene are KGHSH and LQKENI. CDR3 bases: TGTGCCAGCTCACCAATCGGGCCGACTAAACCACAGGATACGCAGTATTTT. As protein: CASSPIGPTKPQDTQYF.

V usage is TRBV7-9 and J usage is TRBJ2-1; D ambiguous. The CDR3 consists of 13 residues. Germline values: CDR1 SEHNR, CDR2 FQNEAQ (reference sequence). Trimming took off 1 base at V and 8 bases at J, with 9 bases between the two ends. CDR3 loop: CASSLGVVYEQFF. The CDR3 DNA reads as TGTGCCAGCAGCTTAGGGGTAGTATATGAGCAGTTCTTC. Supplemented by reference TRBV7-9 and TRBJ2-1, the full variable domain reads DTGVSQNPRHKITKRGQNVTFRCDPISEHNRLYWYRQTLGQGPEFLTYFQNEAQLEKSRLLSDRFSAERPKGSFSTLEIQRTEQGDSAMYLCASSLGVVYEQFFGPGTRLTVL.

J is TRBJ2-3 and V is TRBV5-1; D is uncertain. The CDR3 sequence is 15 residues long. Trimming shortened V by 0 bases and J by 0 bases, and 8 bases separated the two germline ends. The germline V gene has CDR1 SGHRS and CDR2 YFSETQ. CDR3 sequence reads: CASSLVGDSTDTQYF. The CDR3 DNA reads TGCGCCAGCAGCTTGGTAGGAGACAGCACAGATACGCAGTATTTT. The whole variable domain, remainder taken from reference TRBV5-1 and TRBJ2-3, is KAGVTQTPRYLIKTRGQQVTLSCSPISGHRSVSWYQQTPGQGLQFLFEYFSETQRNKGNFPGRFSGRQFSNSRSEMNVSTLELGDSALYLCASSLVGDSTDTQYFGPGTRLTVL.

V and J are TRBV18 and TRBJ1-1; D uncertain. Germline V gene data show CDR1 as KGHSH and CDR2 as LQKENI. CDR3 size: 15 residues. V was trimmed by 1 base and J by 4 bases, leaving 13 bases between them. The CDR3 protein is CASSPLVSSGTEAFF. The CDR3 coding sequence is TGTGCCAGCTCACCACTCGTCTCCAGTGGCACTGAAGCTTTCTTT.

The V gene is TRBV18, the J gene TRBJ2-2; possible D gene TRBD1, 5 bases. The CDR3 spans 18 residues. The germline CDR1 and CDR2 sequences are KGHSH and LQKENI. V was cut by 8 bases and J by 0 bases, with 22 bases left in between. CDR3 protein: CASTGPNRRHTNTGELFF. For the CDR3, the DNA is TGTGCCAGCACAGGCCCCAACCGGCGCCATACGAACACCGGGGAGCTGTTTTTT. Full variable domain (outside the CDR3, taken from reference TRBV18 and TRBJ2-2): NAGVMQNPRHLVRRRGQEARLRCSPMKGHSHVYWYRQLPEEGLKFMVYLQKENIIDESGMPKERFSAEFPKEGPSILRIQQVVRGDSAAYFCASTGPNRRHTNTGELFFGEGSRLTVL.

This clone came up once. The CDR3 region is CASSIGQRSNQPQHF. The CDR3 DNA is TGTGCCAGTAGTATAGGGCAGAGAAGCAATCAGCCCCAGCATTTT. The rearrangement uses TRBV19 and TRBJ1-5; D is uncertain. The V gene lost 1 base and the J gene lost 1 base, with 8 bases spanning the gap. The CDR3 is made up of 15 amino acids. Germline CDR1 reads LNHDA; CDR2 reads SQIVND (reference sequence).

The chain recombines TRBV6-6 with TRBJ1-1; D is possibly TRBD1 (5 bases). CDR3 size: 15 residues. CDR1 MNHNY and CDR2 SVGAGI come from the germline V gene (reference sequence). Trimming stripped 2 bases from V and 4 bases from J, with 14 bases between. The CDR3 protein is CASSYGWGGTTEAFF. CDR3 sequence (DNA): TGTGCCAGCAGTTACGGGTGGGGAGGGACCACTGAAGCTTTCTTT.

This sequence joins TRBV6-5 and TRBJ2-7; D might be TRBD1 (6 bases). This CDR3 contains 14 residues. With 0 bases removed from V and 6 bases from J, the gap between germline ends came to 12 bases. Germline loops: CDR1 MNHEY, CDR2 SVGAGI. The CDR3 region is CASSYSKGVSEQYV. CDR3 coding DNA: TGTGCCAGCAGTTACTCGAAGGGGGTGAGCGAGCAGTACGTC.

The chain has TRBV24-1 and TRBJ2-3; D ambiguous. V was cut by 1 base and J by 1 base, with 14 bases left in between. The length of the CDR3 is 17 residues. Germline values: CDR1 KGHDR, CDR2 SFDVKD. The CDR3 loop reads CATSDFGVGPGTDTQYF. CDR3 bases: TGTGCCACCAGTGATTTCGGTGTGGGCCCGGGCACAGATACGCAGTATTTT.

This chain uses TRBV14 with TRBJ2-2, with 13 bases matching TRBD2. The J segment lost 3 bases and the V segment lost 5 bases, leaving 6 bases of the junction unmatched. The V gene's germline CDR1 is SGHDN and CDR2 FVKESK. The CDR3 is made up of 17 amino acids. As DNA, the CDR3 is TGTGCCAGCAGCTTACACGGACTAGCGGGGGACACCGGGGAGCTGTTTTTT. The encoded protein is CASSLHGLAGDTGELFF.

In this sample, this clone turned up a few times. This sequence joins TRBV18 and TRBJ2-7; D gene unclear. Deletions cut 1 base from V and 3 bases from J, with 7 bases between. The CDR3 runs to 13 residues. Germline CDR1 reads KGHSH; CDR2 reads LQKENI. The CDR3 DNA reads TGTGCCAGCTCACCACACAGACGCTACGAGCAGTACTTC. Residues: CASSPHRRYEQYF.

CDR3 DNA: TGTGCCAGCAGCTCCCCGGACAGGGCGTCGTACGAGCAGTACTTC. Amino acids: CASSSPDRASYEQYF. The chain carries TRBV11-2 and TRBJ2-7; 8 bases map to TRBD1. The germline CDR1 and CDR2 sequences are SGHAT and FQNNGV. The length of the CDR3 is 15 residues. The J segment lost 4 bases and the V segment lost 4 bases, leaving 9 bases of the junction unmatched.

The chain couples TRBV25-1 to TRBJ2-5; D call uncertain. With 3 bases removed from V and 4 bases from J, the gap between germline ends came to 12 bases. CDR1 MGHDK and CDR2 SYGVNS come from the germline V gene. This CDR3 comprises 14 residues. CDR3 protein: CASSDLASRETQYF. CDR3 nucleotides: TGTGCCAGCAGTGATCTTGCCTCTCGAGAGACCCAGTACTTC. The whole variable domain, filled in from reference TRBV25-1 and TRBJ2-5, reads EADIYQTPRYLVIGTGKKITLECSQTMGHDKMYWYQQDPGMELHLIHYSYGVNSTEKGDLSSESTVSRIRTEHFPLTLESARPSHTSQYLCASSDLASRETQYFGPGTRLLVL.

V gene TRBV18 combines with J gene TRBJ1-3; D unresolved. The germline V gene has CDR1 KGHSH and CDR2 LQKENI. V was pared by 3 bases and J by 2 bases, with 11 bases between. There are 15 residues in the CDR3. In nucleotides, the CDR3 is TGTGCCAGCTCACCGTCAACGGTCGCTGGAAACACCATATATTTT. It codes for CASSPSTVAGNTIYF.

CDR3 in DNA: TGCGCCAGCAGCTACCAGGGAGGTCCGGCGGGACGGAGCTACAATGAGCAGTTCTTC. Translated, it gives CASSYQGGPAGRSYNEQFF. The V and J genes are TRBV4-1 and TRBJ2-1; tentatively, D is TRBD2 (6 bases). V dropped 5 bases and J dropped 3 bases, with 26 bases sitting between them. The CDR3 runs to 19 residues. Germline CDR1 and CDR2: MGHRA and YSYEKL.

As concerns this clone: The same CDR3 also results from other DNA sequences found in this sample. This chain connects TRBV9 to TRBJ2-7; D is uncertain. Germline V gene data show CDR1 as SGDLS and CDR2 as YYNGEE. The CDR3 sequence is 15 residues long. The V end was cut by 0 bases, the J end by 3 bases, with 13 bases between. The CDR3, as DNA: TGTGCCAGCAGCGTAGCTCTAGGTGGCAGCTACGAGCAGTACTTC. It specifies CASSVALGGSYEQYF.

The V gene is TRBV7-2, the J gene TRBJ2-3; 12 nucleotides line up with TRBD2. J was trimmed by 6 bases and V by 4 bases; bases with no gene match: 8. The germline V gene has CDR1 SGHTA and CDR2 FQGNSA. This CDR3 is built from 16 residues. CDR3 nucleotides: TGTGCCAGCAGCTGGTTGGGACTAGCGGGTGCTGATACGCAGTATTTT. Translating gives CASSWLGLAGADTQYF.

To note about this clone: At the DNA level, this CDR3 is encoded by other sequences in the same sample as well. The rearrangement uses TRBV18 and TRBJ2-7; TRBD1 is a possible D gene (5 bases). The germline CDR1 and CDR2 sequences are KGHSH and LQKENI. There are 14 residues in the CDR3. V was clipped by 2 bases and J by 2 bases, with 10 bases between them. The CDR3: CASSPRQGTYEQYV. DNA of the CDR3: TGTGCCAGCTCACCAAGGCAGGGTACCTACGAGCAGTACGTC.

This clone was recorded once. The V gene is TRBV7-9, the J gene TRBJ1-2; 8 bases map to TRBD1. The CDR3 covers 12 residues. CDR1 is SEHNR and CDR2 is FQNEAQ in the germline V gene (reference sequence). V lost 5 bases and J lost 8; bases outside the gene matches: 4. In DNA form, the CDR3 reads TGTGCCAGCAGCCTCGACAGGGGCGGCTACACCTTC. This codes for CASSLDRGGYTF.

The V call is TRBV4-1, the J call TRBJ2-5; 7 positions agree with TRBD2. The germline V gene encodes CDR1 MGHRA and CDR2 YSYEKL. V was clipped by 1 base and J by 2 bases; unmatched bases: 13. The CDR3 loop spans 18 amino acids. For the CDR3, the DNA is TGCGCCAGCAGCCAAGGTCGTGCGAGGGGAGGGCGGCAAGAGACCCAGTACTTC. It specifies CASSQGRARGGRQETQYF.

The chain uses TRBV2 and TRBJ2-7; D tentatively fits TRBD1 or TRBD2 (5 bases each). Trimming removed 7 bases from V and 3 bases from J, with 10 bases in between. The CDR3 spans 12 residues. CDR1 SNHLY and CDR2 FYNNEI come from the germline V gene. The CDR3 nucleotides read TGTGCCAGCATGGGGGAGCACTACGAGCAGTACTTC. Encoded protein: CASMGEHYEQYF.

This chain joins TRBV6-5 and TRBJ1-4, with D hard to call. The CDR3 extends over 16 amino acids. V shed 0 bases and J shed 8 bases, with 16 bases lying between them. The germline CDR1 and CDR2 sequences are MNHEY and SVGAGI. The CDR3 region is CASSYSIASGGEKLFF. In DNA form, the CDR3 reads TGTGCCAGCAGTTACTCGATAGCTTCCGGAGGGGAAAAACTGTTTTTT.

In nucleotides, the CDR3 is TGCAGCGTGGAGACCCAGTACTTC. It specifies CSVETQYF. This rearrangement joins TRBV29-1 to TRBJ2-5; D not certain. V dropped 6 bases and J dropped 5 bases, with 1 base sitting between them. The CDR3 is made up of 8 amino acids. Germline assignment: CDR1 SQVTM and CDR2 ANQGSEA. The full variable domain, in which reference TRBV29-1 and TRBJ2-5 provide the parts outside the CDR3, is SAVISQKPSRDICQRGTSLTIQCQVDSQVTMMFWYRQQPGQSLTLIATANQGSEATYESGFVIDKFPISRPNLTFSTLTVSNMSPEDSSIYLCSVETQYFGPGTRLLVL.

The V gene is TRBV6-5, the J gene TRBJ1-2; D not certain. This CDR3 comprises 13 residues. Germline-derived CDR1 and CDR2 are MNHEY and SVGAGI. Trimming removed 0 bases at V and 7 bases at J, with 9 bases between. The CDR3 sequence: CASSYSIVSGYTF. DNA for the CDR3: TGTGCCAGCAGTTACTCTATAGTCAGTGGCTACACCTTC.

The CDR3 DNA sequence: TGCGCCAGCAGATTCAGTACGGGAGAAAAACTGTTTTTT. This sequence encodes CASRFSTGEKLFF. The J gene is TRBJ1-4, the V gene TRBV5-1; D is unresolved. Deletions cut 5 bases from V and 8 bases from J, with 13 bases between. Germline assignment: CDR1 SGHRS and CDR2 YFSETQ. The CDR3 has 13 amino acids.

The chain couples TRBV7-8 to TRBJ2-7, with 7 positions matching TRBD1. Per germline, CDR1 SGHVS and CDR2 FQNEAQ. V was clipped by 5 bases and J by 2 bases; unmatched bases: 12. This CDR3 contains 16 residues. The CDR3 DNA reads as TGTGCCAGCAGCCCCGGCGAGGGGACAGTTCCCTACGAGCAGTACTTC. Protein sequence: CASSPGEGTVPYEQYF. The variable domain in full, with the rest retrieved from reference TRBV7-8 and TRBJ2-7, is GAGVSQSPRYKVAKRGQDVALRCDPISGHVSLFWYQQALGQGPEFLTYFQNEAQLDKSGLPSDRFFAERPEGSVSTLKIQRTQQEDSAVYLCASSPGEGTVPYEQYFGPGTRLTVT.

The J gene is TRBJ1-2, the V gene TRBV2; the D is unclear. V was clipped by 8 bases and J by 2 bases, with 9 bases between them. The germline V gene has CDR1 SNHLY and CDR2 FYNNEI. There are 12 residues in the CDR3. The CDR3 DNA reads as TGTGCCAGCCGGAGAATGAACTATGGCTACACCTTC. It specifies CASRRMNYGYTF.

V usage is TRBV9 and J usage is TRBJ1-4; D may be TRBD1 (5 bases). Germline-derived CDR1 and CDR2 are SGDLS and YYNGEE. Trimming left V 2 bases short and J 11 bases short, with 13 bases between. CDR3 size: 13 residues. CDR3 coding DNA: TGTGCCAGCAGCGTGGGTGAAGGGGTGAAACTGTTTTTT. This codes for CASSVGEGVKLFF.

The V and J genes are TRBV19 and TRBJ1-5, with no clear D. The CDR3 runs to 16 residues. Trimming removed 5 bases at V and 1 base at J, with 15 bases between. CDR1 LNHDA and CDR2 SQIVND come from the germline V gene (reference sequence). CDR3: CASSVPVGGSNQPQHF. The CDR3 DNA is TGTGCCAGTAGTGTCCCAGTTGGAGGGAGCAATCAGCCCCAGCATTTT.